The next 28 T cell receptor beta chains were all read from a single sample in a study of monozygotic twins with inflammatory bowel disease. TCRdb re-called the 5' RACE reads; one entry per CDR3 protein, DNA not given. The sample totals approximately 330,000 distinct CDR3 sequences; its top ten clones hold approximately 2%. The sequencing input was blood. The receptor set was obtained from a human donor with ulcerative colitis or Crohn's disease, or a healthy co-twin of an affected twin (not recorded which).

The chain carries TRBV11-3 and TRBJ2-1; TCRdb selects TRBD1, and the lack of DNA leaves this call unchecked. Germline V gene lookup returns CDR1 SGHNT and CDR2 YENEEA. The CDR3 has 16 amino acids. The CDR3 region is CASSLEKRGPRNEQFF.

V usage is TRBV16 and J usage is TRBJ1-2; TCRdb selects TRBD1, and the lack of DNA leaves this call unchecked. CDR3 length: 14 amino acids. CDR1 is KGHSY and CDR2 is FQNENV in the germline V gene. CDR3 in amino acids: CASRPGQFNYGYTF.

The V and J genes are TRBV20-1 and TRBJ1-1. CDR1 DFQATT and CDR2 SNEGSKA come from the germline V gene (reference sequence). CDR3 length: 16 residues. The CDR3 loop is CSAREGLTVGGTEAFF.

CDR3 protein: CASSLAGGATNEKLFF. The chain links TRBV7-2 to TRBJ1-4. The CDR3 is 16 residues long. Germline V gives CDR1 SGHTA, CDR2 FQGNSA.

The rearrangement uses TRBV20-1 and TRBJ2-3; TCRdb lists TRBD1, though no DNA is available to test this call. Per the germline V gene, CDR1 is DFQATT and CDR2 is SNEGSKA (reference sequence). This CDR3 is built from 13 residues. CDR3 protein: CSALQGSTDTQYF.

The chain uses TRBV4-1 and TRBJ2-7; TCRdb's D call, TRBD1, is unchecked because there is no DNA. The CDR3 length is 14 residues. Germline CDR1 is MGHRA and CDR2 is YSYEKL. The CDR3 sequence: CASSHLVPEPEQYF.

The chain has TRBV7-9 and TRBJ2-1; lacking DNA, the TRBD1 call made by TCRdb goes unchecked. CDR1 and CDR2 from the germline V gene are SEHNR and FQNEAQ (reference sequence). The CDR3 is 14 amino acids. CDR3 sequence: CASSPQTVSNEQFF.

This rearrangement joins TRBV19 to TRBJ2-7. Germline loops: CDR1 LNHDA, CDR2 SQIVND (reference sequence). The CDR3 sequence is 13 residues long. Here the CDR3 reads CASSSHPRYEQYF.

V gene TRBV5-4 combines with J gene TRBJ2-1. The CDR3 contains 12 residues. CDR1 and CDR2 (germline): SGHNT, YYREEE (reference sequence). CDR3 sequence reads: CASSRVMEEQFF.

J is TRBJ2-7 and V is TRBV12-3 or TRBV12-4; absent DNA, TCRdb's TRBD1 call cannot be checked. CDR3 length equals 15 residues. CDR3 sequence: CASSMDRGYTYEQYF.

The V call is TRBV28, the J call TRBJ2-3. The germline V gene encodes CDR1 MDHEN and CDR2 SYDVKM. This CDR3 comprises 12 residues. CDR3 protein: CASSDSTDTQYF.

V and J are TRBV7-8 and TRBJ1-1; TCRdb names TRBD1, which stays unverified in the absence of DNA. The CDR3 is made up of 17 amino acids. In germline, CDR1 is SGHVS, CDR2 FQNEAQ. CDR3: CASSLTGTEDQNTEAFF.

This CDR3 is CASSLATISGANVLTF. The chain carries TRBV5-5 and TRBJ2-6. Germline-derived CDR1 and CDR2 are SGHKS and YYEKEE (reference sequence). The CDR3 is 16 amino acids.

The V and J genes are TRBV5-1 and TRBJ2-3; TCRdb's assignment of TRBD2 cannot be checked, as there is no DNA. Germline lookup yields CDR1 SGHRS and CDR2 YFSETQ. This CDR3 contains 15 residues. The CDR3 loop reads CASSLGASVTDTQYF.

The chain uses TRBV19 and TRBJ2-1. The CDR3 extends over 16 amino acids. Looked up from germline, CDR1 is LNHDA and CDR2 is SQIVND (reference sequence). The chain's CDR3 is CASSLESGSSYNEQFF.

V usage is TRBV4-1 and J usage is TRBJ2-1; TCRdb selects TRBD1, and the lack of DNA leaves this call unchecked. The CDR3 covers 15 residues. Per the germline V gene, CDR1 is MGHRA and CDR2 is YSYEKL. The CDR3 is CASSQGAGTYNEQFF.

The V and J genes are TRBV28 and TRBJ1-1. CDR1 is MDHEN, CDR2 SYDVKM, per germline. The CDR3 totals 14 residues. CDR3 region: CASSPPGWNTEAFF.

The genes are TRBV9 and TRBJ2-5; there is no DNA to check the TCRdb D call of TRBD1. The CDR3 contains 14 residues. Looked up from germline, CDR1 is SGDLS and CDR2 is YYNGEE. Here the CDR3 reads CASSPPWAQETQYF.

This CDR3 reads CSASARGLREQYF. The chain is built from TRBV20-1 and TRBJ2-7; the TCRdb D gene call, TRBD1, has no DNA to confirm it. This CDR3 is built from 13 residues. CDR1 DFQATT and CDR2 SNEGSKA come from the germline V gene (reference sequence).

J is TRBJ2-1 and V is TRBV5-1; the TRBD2 assignment by TCRdb is unverifiable without DNA. Germline assignment: CDR1 SGHRS and CDR2 YFSETQ. This CDR3 has 15 residues. CDR3 loop: CASSRGTSFGNEQFF.

The V call is TRBV5-4, the J call TRBJ2-7; TCRdb returns TRBD2, unconfirmable since there is no DNA. The CDR3 is 15 amino acids. CDR1 SGHNT and CDR2 YYREEE come from the germline V gene (reference sequence). CDR3 sequence reads: CASSLELAGSYEQYF.

The gene calls are TRBV20-1 and TRBJ2-3; TCRdb returns TRBD2, unconfirmable since there is no DNA. CDR3 length: 14 amino acids. Per germline, CDR1 DFQATT and CDR2 SNEGSKA (reference sequence). CDR3 amino acids: CSPSTAGSSDTQYF.

The chain is built from TRBV6-4 and TRBJ1-6; the D call from TCRdb, TRBD1, cannot be confirmed without DNA. The CDR3 totals 15 residues. In germline, CDR1 is MRHNA, CDR2 SNTAGT. The CDR3 here is CASSDLRERNSPLHF.

The chain uses TRBV15 and TRBJ2-6; the D gene TCRdb calls, TRBD1, cannot be checked with no DNA. Looked up from germline, CDR1 is LNHNV and CDR2 is YYDKDF (reference sequence). This CDR3 spans 16 amino acids. The CDR3 loop reads CATSSKTGVGANVLTF.

The gene calls are TRBV30 and TRBJ2-7; TCRdb lists TRBD1, though no DNA is available to test this call. Germline V CDR1 and CDR2: GTSNPN, SVGIG (reference sequence). The CDR3 covers 13 residues. The CDR3 is CAWRTGPSYEQYF.

This sequence joins TRBV20-1 and TRBJ2-5; TCRdb picks TRBD2, but there is no DNA to check that call. Germline loops: CDR1 DFQATT, CDR2 SNEGSKA (reference sequence). The CDR3 is 12 residues long. The CDR3 spells CSALGLAETQYF.

The genes are TRBV12-3 or TRBV12-4 and TRBJ2-5; TCRdb indicates TRBD2, and absent DNA this call remains unverified. The CDR3 extends over 13 amino acids. CDR3 protein: CASTLGGEKTQYF.

The gene calls are TRBV12-3 or TRBV12-4 and TRBJ1-6. The CDR3 totals 16 residues. The CDR3 sequence is CASSFSSLGNNSPLHF.